This record looks at one T cell receptor (beta chain) sequence and its context. The data derive from a study of T cells expressing NK-cell markers. TCRdb processed the 5' RACE reads again and assigns one entry to each CDR3 protein, with no DNA. This sample's clone table lists roughly 180,000 distinct CDR3 sequences. This CDR3 has 15 residues. J is TRBJ1-5 and V is TRBV12-3 or TRBV12-4. This clonotype was sampled from a woman between 18 and 70 years old in good health. Sequencing used blood T cells: a sorted CD56 or NKG2C T cell subset, CD4+ or CD8+ T cells, or bulk PBMC T cells (not recorded which). Here the CDR3 reads CASRPTGGVSQPQHF.